The 22 T cell receptor beta chains below all came from one sample that was sequenced in a study of T-cell reconstitution after alpha-beta-depleted transplantation in children. Using unique molecular identifiers, the investigators prepared the TCRbeta library. TCRdb analysed the PCR reads with MiXCR anew, one entry per CDR3 protein. The table lists 500,000 to 650,000 distinct CDR3 sequences, under 15% of them singletons. The sequences come from PBMCs, mostly from graft donor cells, collected 360 days after TCRalphabeta/CD19-depleted stem cell transplant. The receptors were sampled from a male patient younger than 18 who had a stem cell transplant for acute myeloid leukemia, so the T cells may come from the graft donor.

This clonotype was counted at least ten times. V and J are TRBV28 and TRBJ2-3; unclear D gene. Trimming removed 3 bases from V and 9 bases from J, with 7 bases in between. CDR3 length: 11 residues. Germline V gives CDR1 MDHEN, CDR2 SYDVKM. The CDR3 sequence is CASSLIDTQYF. For the CDR3, the DNA is TGTGCCAGCAGTTTGATTGACACGCAGTATTTT.

This clonotype was seen a handful of times. As DNA, the CDR3 is TGTGCCTGGAGTGTTTGGCAGGGTGGCAATGAGCAGTTCTTC. Encoded protein: CAWSVWQGGNEQFF. The J gene is TRBJ2-1, the V gene TRBV30; TRBD1 is a possible D gene (5 bases). The CDR3 has 14 amino acids. The V gene lost 0 bases and the J gene lost 6 bases, with 12 bases spanning the gap. CDR1 is GTSNPN, CDR2 SVGIG, per germline (reference sequence). The full variable domain, rest sourced from reference TRBV30 and TRBJ2-1, is SQTIHQWPATLVQPVGSPLSLECTVEGTSNPNLYWYRQAAGRGLQLLFYSVGIGQISSEVPQNLSASRPQDRQFILSSKKLLLSDSGFYLCAWSVWQGGNEQFFGPGTRLTVL.

The rearrangement uses TRBV5-4 and TRBJ2-3; TRBD2 is a possible D gene (5 bases). The germline gives CDR1 SGHNT, CDR2 YYREEE (reference sequence). CDR3 length equals 15 residues. V shed 5 bases and J shed 0 bases, with 13 bases lying between them. CDR3 bases: TGTGCCAGCAGTTCCTCTCGGGGTAGCACAGATACGCAGTATTTT. This codes for CASSSSRGSTDTQYF. Full variable domain (rest looked up from reference TRBV5-4 and TRBJ2-3): ETGVTQSPTHLIKTRGQQVTLRCSSQSGHNTVSWYQQALGQGPQFIFQYYREEENGRGNFPPRFSGLQFPNYSSELNVNALELDDSALYLCASSSSRGSTDTQYFGPGTRLTVL.

This clonotype was observed a handful of times. This chain connects TRBV24-1 to TRBJ2-3, with D perhaps being TRBD1 or TRBD2 (6 bases each). CDR3 length: 14 residues. The V gene lost 6 bases and the J gene lost 7 bases, with 16 bases spanning the gap. Germline lookup yields CDR1 KGHDR and CDR2 SFDVKD. DNA of the CDR3: TGTGCCACCAGTAGCTCGGGGGCTGGGAATACGCAGTATTTT. The encoded protein is CATSSSGAGNTQYF.

This clonotype was picked up many times. The chain joins TRBV11-2 to TRBJ1-6, with TRBD1 matching over 8 bases. CDR1 and CDR2 from the germline V gene are SGHAT and FQNNGV. V shed 5 bases, J shed 10 bases, and the junction held 10 bases outside the gene matches. CDR3 length equals 15 residues. CDR3 DNA sequence: TGTGCCAGCAGCGGCCCCGGGACAGGAGGATCACCCCTCCACTTT. The encoded protein is CASSGPGTGGSPLHF.

The chain combines TRBV18 with TRBJ2-7; 10 nucleotides agree with TRBD1. This CDR3 comprises 17 residues. The germline gives CDR1 KGHSH, CDR2 LQKENI. V trimming: 4 bases; J trimming: 0 bases; junction bases outside the gene matches: 9. The CDR3 region has the DNA TGTGCCAGCTCACGTGGGACAGGGGCCGACGACTCCTACGAGCAGTACTTC. Translated: CASSRGTGADDSYEQYF.

Comment on this clonotype: At one end, the junction sequence differs from germline, possibly due to a read error. The chain couples TRBV7-7 to TRBJ2-1; 14 positions agree with TRBD2. Germline V gives CDR1 SSHAT, CDR2 FNYEAQ (reference sequence). CDR3 length: 18 amino acids. The CDR3 here is CASSPGLAGGAIYNEQFF. The CDR3 coding sequence is TGTGCTAGCAGCCCAGGACTAGCGGGAGGAGCAATCTACAATGAGCAGTTCTTC.

The genes are TRBV28 and TRBJ2-7, with no clear D. The CDR3 is 14 residues long. V shed 3 bases and J shed 4 bases, with 13 bases lying between them. CDR1 and CDR2 from the germline V gene are MDHEN and SYDVKM. CDR3 nucleotide sequence: TGTGCCAGCAGTTTCCTAATACCCCTATACGAGCAGTACTTC. This codes for CASSFLIPLYEQYF.

The chain carries TRBV28 and TRBJ1-1; D unclear. The CDR3 is 15 amino acids. Per the germline V gene, CDR1 is MDHEN and CDR2 is SYDVKM. V shed 4 bases and J shed 3 bases, with 15 bases lying between them. Written as DNA, the CDR3 is TGTGCCAGCAGTTCCCGGGCGGGCGTTTACACTGAAGCTTTCTTT. It encodes CASSSRAGVYTEAFF.

V and J are TRBV28 and TRBJ2-2, with 9 bases that match TRBD1. The CDR3 runs to 16 residues. V lost 7 bases and J lost 4; bases outside the gene matches: 10. Germline assignment: CDR1 MDHEN and CDR2 SYDVKM. The CDR3 DNA reads TGTGCCAGCACCCCGAACAGGGGGCGCGTCACCGGGGAGCTGTTTTTT. Translating gives CASTPNRGRVTGELFF.

About this clonotype: A much bigger clone sits one base away, suggesting this may be a read error. This likely comes from a read error, as the CDR3 has no conserved phenylalanine or tryptophan at its end. The chain carries TRBV9 and TRBJ2-1; D not resolved. CDR3 size: 16 residues. V shed 3 bases and J shed 4 bases, with 17 bases lying between them. Germline CDR1 is SGDLS and CDR2 is YYNGEE. The CDR3 loop is CASSGGTWPLYNEQFC. Written as DNA, the CDR3 is TGTGCCAGCAGCGGGGGTACGTGGCCATTATACAATGAGCAGTTCTGC.

This sequence joins TRBV20-1 and TRBJ2-3, with D perhaps TRBD1 or TRBD2 (5 bases each). CDR1 DFQATT and CDR2 SNEGSKA come from the germline V gene (reference sequence). This CDR3 is built from 15 residues. V lost 5 bases, J lost 6 bases, and 21 bases lay in between. The CDR3 coding sequence is TGCAGTGCTGCGACCGGGACGCCCCTTCGGGATACGCAGTATTTT. Translation gives CSAATGTPLRDTQYF.

In regard to this clonotype: The germline gene is not matched at one end of the junction; a read error may be the cause. This chain connects TRBV6-2 or TRBV6-3 to TRBJ2-2; tentative D call: TRBD2 (5 bases). The CDR3 contains 13 residues. CDR1 and CDR2 (germline): MNHEY, SVGEGT. The CDR3 DNA reads TGTGCCAGCACCGGGCCGCGGACCGGGGAGCTGGTTTTT. Translation: CASTGPRTGELVF.

This clonotype was found a few times. The chain combines TRBV5-1 with TRBJ2-2; D gene unclear. This CDR3 has 15 residues. Germline V CDR1 and CDR2: SGHRS, YFSETQ. The V gene lost 0 bases and the J gene lost 4 bases, with 10 bases spanning the gap. The chain's CDR3 is CASSLEARSTGELFF. The CDR3 nucleotides are TGCGCCAGCAGCTTGGAGGCGAGAAGCACCGGGGAGCTGTTTTTT.

The V call is TRBV9, the J call TRBJ1-1; D not certain. From germline, CDR1 is SGDLS and CDR2 YYNGEE. Between the trimmed V and J ends, which lost 0 bases and 0 bases, there was a span of 6 bases. The CDR3 runs to 14 residues. CDR3: CASSVASVNTEAFF. The DNA for the CDR3 is TGTGCCAGCAGCGTAGCTTCCGTGAACACTGAAGCTTTCTTT.

This clonotype has just one count. The chain carries TRBV6-5 and TRBJ2-1; 12 bases match TRBD2. CDR1 is MNHEY, CDR2 SVGAGI, per germline. With 2 bases clipped from V and 8 bases from J, the junction kept 4 bases outside the gene matches. The CDR3 length is 15 residues. The CDR3 spells CASSYRGLAGHEQFF. In nucleotides, the CDR3 is TGTGCCAGCAGTTACCGTGGACTAGCGGGACATGAGCAGTTCTTC.

This clonotype has at least ten counts. This chain links TRBV7-9 with TRBJ2-1; 9 nucleotides match TRBD2. Germline CDR1 SEHNR, CDR2 FQNEAQ (reference sequence). The CDR3 contains 17 residues. Trimming cost V 5 bases and J 5 bases; bases outside gene matches: 13. This CDR3 reads CASSGTGLAKGHNEQFF. Written as DNA, the CDR3 is TGTGCCAGCAGCGGTACGGGACTAGCAAAGGGACACAATGAGCAGTTCTTC.

This clonotype showed up many times. The chain recombines TRBV24-1 with TRBJ2-1; 7 positions agree with TRBD1. The CDR3 contains 15 residues. J gave up 4 bases and V 4 bases, and 6 bases lay outside the gene matches. Germline CDR1 is KGHDR and CDR2 is SFDVKD. DNA of the CDR3: TGTGCCACCAGTGAGCCAGGACAGGCTTACAATGAGCAGTTCTTC. Protein: CATSEPGQAYNEQFF.

In its sample, this clonotype was seen once. In this CDR3 the conserved last residue, phenylalanine or tryptophan, is missing, so a read error is likely. This sequence joins TRBV18 and TRBJ2-1; 9 nucleotides match TRBD2. The V gene's germline CDR1 is KGHSH and CDR2 LQKENI. The CDR3 covers 16 residues. With 6 bases clipped from V and 6 bases from J, the junction kept 12 bases outside the gene matches. CDR3 nucleotides: TGTGCCAGCTCTCCTGGTCTAGCGGGATTAGTCAATGAGCAGTTCTCC. Residues: CASSPGLAGLVNEQFS.

This clonotype appeared a few times. The chain carries TRBV15 and TRBJ2-7; no clear D gene. Deletions cut 1 base from V and 3 bases from J, with 7 bases between. This CDR3 has 13 residues. CDR1 and CDR2 (germline): LNHNV, YYDKDF (reference sequence). The CDR3 loop is CATSRGLIYEQYF. CDR3 nucleotide sequence: TGTGCCACCAGCAGAGGACTGATCTACGAGCAGTACTTC. Drawing the rest from reference TRBV15 and TRBJ2-7, the complete variable domain is DAMVIQNPRYQVTQFGKPVTLSCSQTLNHNVMYWYQQKSSQAPKLLFHYYDKDFNNEADTPDNFQSRRPNTSFCFLDIRSPGLGDTAMYLCATSRGLIYEQYFGPGTRLTVT.

This clonotype was detected only a few times. This chain links TRBV30 with TRBJ2-5; D may be TRBD1 (5 bases). Trimming removed 1 base at V and 0 bases at J, with 9 bases between. From germline, CDR1 is GTSNPN and CDR2 SVGIG (reference sequence). The CDR3 loop spans 14 amino acids. The CDR3 coding sequence is TGTGCCTGGAGTGCTAAGGGGTACCAAGAGACCCAGTACTTC. Amino acid sequence: CAWSAKGYQETQYF.

This clonotype was seen just once. The chain uses TRBV6-5 and TRBJ2-7; D remains ambiguous. This CDR3 spans 13 amino acids. Germline CDR1 and CDR2: MNHEY and SVGAGI. The germline V and J ends were trimmed by 0 bases and 2 bases, with 5 bases remaining between them. This CDR3 reads CASSYSGPYEQYF. The CDR3 bases are TGTGCCAGCAGTTACTCAGGTCCCTACGAGCAGTACTTC.